This T cell receptor beta chain was captured by sequencing in a study of CD8 T cells in ankylosing spondylitis. V shed 4 bases, J shed 7 bases, and the junction held 10 bases outside the gene matches. CDR1 is SGHKS, CDR2 YYEKEE, per germline (reference sequence). The CDR3 loop spans 14 amino acids. This clonotype was recorded at least ten times. The antigen is unknown. TCRdb re-analysed the 5' RACE reads in MiXCR, keeping a single row per CDR3 protein. The repertoire holds approximately 500,000 distinct CDR3 sequences, over 9.5% seen once, with around 7% in the top ten. The study, taken as a whole, reports: Ankylosing spondylitis blood seemed to carry a telltale TCR beta motif made of under ten highly homologous variants. With a CD8+ phenotype, disease-linked clones were relatively rare in peripheral blood.

The receptor was isolated from a male donor with ankylosing spondylitis. The specimen was blood, either unsorted or a sorted T cell fraction (not recorded which). The genes are TRBV5-5 and TRBJ1-2, with 7 bases that match TRBD1. In DNA form, the CDR3 reads TGTGCCAGCAGCACAGGGACAGCTCGGGCTGGCTACACCTTC. It yields the protein CASSTGTARAGYTF. Drawing the rest from reference TRBV5-5 and TRBJ1-2, the complete variable domain is DAGVTQSPTHLIKTRGQQVTLRCSPISGHKSVSWYQQVLGQGPQFIFQYYEKEERGRGNFPDRFSARQFPNYSSELNVNALLLGDSALYLCASSTGTARAGYTFGSGTRLTVV.